This TCR beta chain derives from a study of cytomegalovirus exposure and HLA in healthy donors. Study-wide background: Of approximately 400 genotyped donors, around 76% clustered with self-reported Caucasian donors.

Between the trimmed V and J ends, which lost 3 bases and 4 bases, there was a span of 9 bases. The CDR3 has 13 amino acids. CDR1 LNHDA and CDR2 SQIVND come from the germline V gene (reference sequence). This PCR relied on a set of 60 Vbeta primers and 13 Jbeta primers. Here immunoSEQ multiplex PCR was the method, and the copy in TCRdb shows in-frame clones only, minus some. The sample has over 150,000 clones, about two thirds seen once; the top ten hold approximately 2.5%. The chain couples TRBV19 to TRBJ2-5; no definite D call. The material sequenced was PBMCs. This clonotype was sampled from a woman between 25 and 40 years old in good health and CMV-seronegative. The CDR3 reads CASSMISAETQYF. CDR3 DNA: TGTGCCAGTAGTATGATCAGTGCAGAGACCCAGTACTTC.